The rows below give T cell receptor beta chains drawn from one sample of a study of T cell changes during pregnancy in multiple sclerosis. Generated by immunoSEQ multiplex PCR, the TCRdb table keeps only in-frame clones and is missing some. The data show approximately 88,000 clones, 94% seen once. Sequenced here: peripheral blood, sampled in the third trimester of pregnancy. The receptors here all came from a female donor with multiple sclerosis, enrolled in a pregnancy study. The CDR3 runs from the conserved cysteine through the conserved F or W. The D gene is left open where the match is weak. Rows may omit the clone size; those that give it use once, few, many or a size class.

d_call: NA
j_call: TRBJ2-2
clone_size: NA
v_call: TRBV13
cdr3_nt: TGTGCCAGCAACATGGGGGCTCCGGGCACCGGGGAGCTGTTTTTT
cdr3_aa: CASNMGAPGTGELFF

d_call: NA
j_call: TRBJ2-1
clone_size: NA
v_call: TRBV21-1
cdr3_nt: TGTGCCAGCAGCGCACTAGCGGCGGGGGACAATGAGCAGTTCTTC
cdr3_aa: CASSALAAGDNEQFF

d_call: TRBD2
j_call: TRBJ2-5
clone_size: once
v_call: TRBV6-5
cdr3_nt: TGTGCCAGCAGACAGGGCGGGGGGCTCAGTGAGACCCAGTACTTC
cdr3_aa: CASRQGGGLSETQYF

d_call: TRBD2
j_call: TRBJ2-1
clone_size: NA
v_call: TRBV27
cdr3_nt: TGTGCCAGCAGGGATCCTAGCGGGAGCTACAATGAGCAGTTCTTC
cdr3_aa: CASRDPSGSYNEQFF

d_call: TRBD2
j_call: TRBJ2-3
clone_size: NA
v_call: TRBV6-5
cdr3_nt: TGTGCCAGCAGCCAGACTAGCGGCAGCACAGATACGCAGTATTTT
cdr3_aa: CASSQTSGSTDTQYF

d_call: NA
j_call: TRBJ2-7
clone_size: NA
v_call: TRBV11-3
cdr3_nt: TGTGCCAGCAGCCCCGGGGGTGGCCGGGCGCTTCGGGACGAGCAGTACTTC
cdr3_aa: CASSPGGGRALRDEQYF

d_call: TRBD2
j_call: TRBJ2-1
clone_size: NA
v_call: TRBV7-2
cdr3_nt: TGTGCCAGCAGCTTGGGCCCTAGCGGGGGCTCCTACAATGAGCAGTTCTTC
cdr3_aa: CASSLGPSGGSYNEQFF

d_call: TRBD1
j_call: TRBJ1-4
clone_size: NA
v_call: TRBV28
cdr3_nt: TGTGCCAGCAGTTCGGGACAGAGAAATGAAAAACTGTTTTTT
cdr3_aa: CASSSGQRNEKLFF

d_call: TRBD2
j_call: TRBJ2-3
clone_size: NA
v_call: TRBV29-1
cdr3_nt: TGCAGCGTTGAGGGGGCTTTGGGGGCGGGAGGTCCCACAGATACGCAGTATTTT
cdr3_aa: CSVEGALGAGGPTDTQYF

d_call: NA
j_call: TRBJ1-1
clone_size: NA
v_call: TRBV7-9
cdr3_nt: TGTGCCAGCAGCCGTAAACAGGGACCAGCTTTCTTT
cdr3_aa: CASSRKQGPAFF

d_call: NA
j_call: TRBJ2-7
clone_size: NA
v_call: TRBV29-1
cdr3_nt: TGCAGCGTTTCCGGGAGATCGTACGAGCAGTACTTC
cdr3_aa: CSVSGRSYEQYF

d_call: NA
j_call: TRBJ2-7
clone_size: NA
v_call: TRBV6-6
cdr3_nt: TGTGCCAGCAGTTATACCGGGTTGGGCTCCTACGAGCAGTACTTC
cdr3_aa: CASSYTGLGSYEQYF

d_call: NA
j_call: TRBJ2-7
clone_size: NA
v_call: TRBV30
cdr3_nt: TGTGCCTGGAGTGTAGGTAGGAGTAACTACGAGCAGTACTTC
cdr3_aa: CAWSVGRSNYEQYF

d_call: TRBD2
j_call: TRBJ2-5
clone_size: few
v_call: TRBV5-1
cdr3_nt: TGCGCCAGTACTCTAGCGGGAGGGGAGACCCAGTACTTC
cdr3_aa: CASTLAGGETQYF

d_call: NA
j_call: TRBJ2-3
clone_size: NA
v_call: TRBV2
cdr3_nt: TGTGCCAGCGGACAGAGCTACAGCACAGATACGCAGTATTTT
cdr3_aa: CASGQSYSTDTQYF

d_call: TRBD1
j_call: TRBJ1-2
clone_size: NA
v_call: TRBV27
cdr3_nt: TGTGCCAGCAGTCTGGACAGGCATCGCTATGGCTACACCTTC
cdr3_aa: CASSLDRHRYGYTF

d_call: TRBD2
j_call: TRBJ2-7
clone_size: NA
v_call: TRBV18
cdr3_nt: TGTGCCAGCTCAGGACTAGCGGGAGCCCAGTCTTCGTACGAGCAGTACTTC
cdr3_aa: CASSGLAGAQSSYEQYF

d_call: NA
j_call: TRBJ2-3
clone_size: NA
v_call: TRBV2
cdr3_nt: TGTGCCAGCAGACCTGACTCAACAGATACGCAGTATTTT
cdr3_aa: CASRPDSTDTQYF

d_call: TRBD2
j_call: TRBJ2-2
clone_size: NA
v_call: TRBV12-5
cdr3_nt: TGTGCTAGTGGTTTGGACCGACTAGCGGGAGGTTGGGACACCGGGGAGCTGTTTTTT
cdr3_aa: CASGLDRLAGGWDTGELFF

d_call: TRBD2
j_call: TRBJ2-5
clone_size: NA
v_call: TRBV19
cdr3_nt: TGTGCCAGTAGTCAAGGGACTAGCAGACTTCAAGAGACCCAGTACTTC
cdr3_aa: CASSQGTSRLQETQYF

d_call: TRBD1
j_call: TRBJ1-2
clone_size: NA
v_call: TRBV28
cdr3_nt: TGTGCCAGCAGTTTGTACAGGGGTGGCTACACCTTC
cdr3_aa: CASSLYRGGYTF

d_call: NA
j_call: TRBJ2-3
clone_size: NA
v_call: TRBV7-3
cdr3_nt: TGTGCCAGCAGGTCCGGGAGCCGAGGAGCGCAGTATTTT
cdr3_aa: CASRSGSRGAQYF

d_call: TRBD1
j_call: TRBJ1-1
clone_size: NA
v_call: TRBV5-4
cdr3_nt: TGTGCCAGCAGCTGGGGACAGCACCAATCGAACACTGAAGCTTTCTTT
cdr3_aa: CASSWGQHQSNTEAFF

d_call: NA
j_call: TRBJ2-5
clone_size: NA
v_call: TRBV5-8
cdr3_nt: TGTGCCAGCAGCTTGAGGGGCAGGGATGCACGAGAGACCCAGTACTTC
cdr3_aa: CASSLRGRDARETQYF

d_call: TRBD2
j_call: TRBJ2-7
clone_size: NA
v_call: TRBV2
cdr3_nt: TGTGCCAGCAGTGTAGGCCTAGCGGACGAGCAGTACTTC
cdr3_aa: CASSVGLADEQYF

d_call: TRBD1
j_call: TRBJ1-5
clone_size: once
v_call: TRBV28
cdr3_nt: TGTGCCAGCAACTCGCGACTGGGACAGGGCAATCAGCCCCAGCATTTT
cdr3_aa: CASNSRLGQGNQPQHF

d_call: NA
j_call: TRBJ1-1
clone_size: NA
v_call: TRBV27
cdr3_nt: TGTGCCAGCAGTGACACGCGTGAAGCTTTCTTT
cdr3_aa: CASSDTREAFF

d_call: NA
j_call: TRBJ2-3
clone_size: NA
v_call: TRBV28
cdr3_nt: TGTGCCAGCAGCCCACAAGCAGATACGCAGTATTTT
cdr3_aa: CASSPQADTQYF

d_call: NA
j_call: TRBJ1-5
clone_size: NA
v_call: TRBV28
cdr3_nt: TGTGCCAGCACCCTATCGGTAGGCGGTAAGCCCCAGCATTTT
cdr3_aa: CASTLSVGGKPQHF

d_call: TRBD1
j_call: TRBJ2-7
clone_size: once
v_call: TRBV2
cdr3_nt: TGTGCCAGCAGTATACAGGGGTCCTACGAGCAGTACTTC
cdr3_aa: CASSIQGSYEQYF

d_call: TRBD2
j_call: TRBJ2-1
clone_size: once
v_call: TRBV9
cdr3_nt: TGTGCCAGCAGCCCCCCCCCATACAGACTAGCCACGTACAATGAGCAGTTCTTC
cdr3_aa: CASSPPPYRLATYNEQFF

d_call: TRBD1
j_call: TRBJ2-5
clone_size: NA
v_call: TRBV4-2
cdr3_nt: TGTGCCAGCAGCCAAGCGACAGGGAACAAAGAGACCCAGTACTTC
cdr3_aa: CASSQATGNKETQYF

d_call: TRBD2
j_call: TRBJ2-1
clone_size: NA
v_call: TRBV4-2
cdr3_nt: TGTGCCAGCAGCCAAGTGGGACTAGCGGACAGCTCCTACAATGAGCAGTTCTTC
cdr3_aa: CASSQVGLADSSYNEQFF

d_call: TRBD2
j_call: TRBJ2-2
clone_size: NA
v_call: TRBV28
cdr3_nt: TGTGCCAGCATCGAGTCGGCGGGAGCCGGGGAGCTGTTTTTT
cdr3_aa: CASIESAGAGELFF

d_call: NA
j_call: TRBJ2-7
clone_size: NA
v_call: TRBV30
cdr3_nt: TGTGCCTGGAGTGCCCCGCTCGGAGGGGCAACCTACGAGCAGTACTTC
cdr3_aa: CAWSAPLGGATYEQYF

d_call: TRBD2
j_call: TRBJ2-5
clone_size: once
v_call: TRBV7-2
cdr3_nt: TGTGCCAGCAGCTCCAGTTTCGGACTAGTGGGAGAGACCCAGTACTTC
cdr3_aa: CASSSSFGLVGETQYF

d_call: TRBD1
j_call: TRBJ2-7
clone_size: NA
v_call: TRBV6-1
cdr3_nt: TGTGCCAGCAGTAGACGGGACAGCTCCTACGAGCAGTACTTC
cdr3_aa: CASSRRDSSYEQYF

d_call: TRBD2
j_call: TRBJ2-7
clone_size: NA
v_call: TRBV2
cdr3_nt: TGTGCCAGCAGTGAAACTCGACTAGCGGTCTACGAGCAGTACTTC
cdr3_aa: CASSETRLAVYEQYF

d_call: NA
j_call: TRBJ2-5
clone_size: NA
v_call: TRBV6-6
cdr3_nt: TGTGCCAGCAGTTCTCAAAGAGGGTCAGAGACCCAGTACTTC
cdr3_aa: CASSSQRGSETQYF

d_call: TRBD1
j_call: TRBJ2-5
clone_size: NA
v_call: TRBV7-3
cdr3_nt: TGTGCCAGCAGCCGACAGGGCACAGAGACCCAGTACTTC
cdr3_aa: CASSRQGTETQYF

d_call: TRBD1
j_call: TRBJ2-5
clone_size: NA
v_call: TRBV27
cdr3_nt: TGTGCCAGCAGGGTAAACAGGGGTACAGAGACCCAGTACTTC
cdr3_aa: CASRVNRGTETQYF

d_call: NA
j_call: TRBJ1-1
clone_size: NA
v_call: TRBV4-2
cdr3_nt: TGTGCCAGCAGCCGTGGTGGGGGGGAGACTGAAGCTTTCTTT
cdr3_aa: CASSRGGGETEAFF

d_call: TRBD1
j_call: TRBJ1-1
clone_size: once
v_call: TRBV5-1
cdr3_nt: TGCGCCAGCAGCTTGGCACAGGGGGCGTCCGTAGGCACTGAAGCTTTCTTT
cdr3_aa: CASSLAQGASVGTEAFF

d_call: TRBD2
j_call: TRBJ2-1
clone_size: NA
v_call: TRBV7-8
cdr3_nt: TGTGCCAGCAGCAAAACTAGCGGACCTGTGAATGAGCAGTTCTTC
cdr3_aa: CASSKTSGPVNEQFF

d_call: TRBD1
j_call: TRBJ2-5
clone_size: NA
v_call: TRBV5-8
cdr3_nt: TGTGCCAGCAGCTTGGACAGGGGGCGTCAAGAGACCCAGTACTTC
cdr3_aa: CASSLDRGRQETQYF